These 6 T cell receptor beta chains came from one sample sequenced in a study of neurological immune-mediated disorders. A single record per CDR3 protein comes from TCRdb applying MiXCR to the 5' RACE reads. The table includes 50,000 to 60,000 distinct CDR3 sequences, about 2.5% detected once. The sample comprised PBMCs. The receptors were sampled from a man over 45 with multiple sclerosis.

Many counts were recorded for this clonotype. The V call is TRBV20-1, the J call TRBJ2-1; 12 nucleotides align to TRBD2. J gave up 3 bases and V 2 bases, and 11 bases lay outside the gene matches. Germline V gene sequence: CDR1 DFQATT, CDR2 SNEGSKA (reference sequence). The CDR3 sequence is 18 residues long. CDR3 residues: CSARLTSGGPLIYNEQFF. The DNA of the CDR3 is TGCAGTGCTAGACTCACTAGCGGGGGGCCCCTAATCTACAATGAGCAGTTCTTC.

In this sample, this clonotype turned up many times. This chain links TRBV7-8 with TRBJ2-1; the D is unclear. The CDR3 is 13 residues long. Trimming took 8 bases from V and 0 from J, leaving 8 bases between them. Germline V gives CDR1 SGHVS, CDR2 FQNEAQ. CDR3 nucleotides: TGTGCCAGCGAGGAAAGCTCCTACAATGAGCAGTTCTTC. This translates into CASEESSYNEQFF.

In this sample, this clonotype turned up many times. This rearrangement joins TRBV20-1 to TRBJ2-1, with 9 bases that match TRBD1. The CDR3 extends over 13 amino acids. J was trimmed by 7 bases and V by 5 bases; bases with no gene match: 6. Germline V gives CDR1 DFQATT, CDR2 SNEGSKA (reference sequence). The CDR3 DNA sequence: TGCAGTGCTGGGGGACAGGGAGCGAATGAGCAGTTCTTC. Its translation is CSAGGQGANEQFF.

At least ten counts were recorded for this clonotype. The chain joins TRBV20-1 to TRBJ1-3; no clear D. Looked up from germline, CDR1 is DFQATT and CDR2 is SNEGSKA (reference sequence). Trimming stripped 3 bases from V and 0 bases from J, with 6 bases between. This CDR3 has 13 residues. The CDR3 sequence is CSASPSSGNTIYF. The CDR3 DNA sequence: TGCAGTGCTAGTCCCAGCTCTGGAAACACCATATATTTT.

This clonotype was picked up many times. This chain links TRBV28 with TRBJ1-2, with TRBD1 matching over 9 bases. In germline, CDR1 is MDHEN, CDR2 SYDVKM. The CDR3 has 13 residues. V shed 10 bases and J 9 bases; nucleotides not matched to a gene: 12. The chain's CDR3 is CATSFPGQGSYTF. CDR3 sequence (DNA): TGTGCCACCTCCTTCCCGGGACAGGGAAGCTACACCTTC.

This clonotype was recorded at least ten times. The chain's CDR3 is CATSEGQTASNQPQHF. The CDR3 nucleotides are TGTGCCACCAGTGAAGGGCAGACCGCTAGCAATCAGCCCCAGCATTTT. The genes are TRBV24-1 and TRBJ1-5; D is uncertain. V lost 4 bases to trimming and J lost 0 bases, with 12 bases between them. The CDR3 totals 16 residues. CDR1 and CDR2 from the germline V gene are KGHDR and SFDVKD.